This entry lists 12 T cell receptor beta chains sequenced from one sample in a study of blood T cell repertoires in COVID-19. This table comes from immunoSEQ multiplex PCR, and its TCRdb copy is limited to in-frame clones, with some not included. This table holds hundreds of thousands of clones, approximately 83% found once. The sequencing input was peripheral blood. These receptors all come from a woman aged 50 to 65 who had recovered from COVID-19.

This chain links TRBV6-5 with TRBJ2-2, with a tentative D call TRBD2 (6 bases). Germline-derived CDR1 and CDR2 are MNHEY and SVGAGI. The V and J ends lost 4 bases and 5 bases respectively, with 14 bases between them. The CDR3 has 15 residues. The CDR3 nucleotides are TGTGCCAGCAGTTGGGAGGTTGGGGGGACCGGGGAGCTGTTTTTT. This gives the protein CASSWEVGGTGELFF.

The CDR3 DNA follows: TGCGCCAGCAGACGGGCACAGGATGAGCAGTTCTTC. It codes for CASRRAQDEQFF. The chain recombines TRBV5-1 with TRBJ2-1, with D perhaps matching TRBD1 (5 bases). The CDR3 is 12 amino acids. CDR1 and CDR2 (germline): SGHRS, YFSETQ. The germline V and J ends were trimmed by 5 bases and 8 bases, with 11 bases remaining between them.

This clone was detected only once. This chain joins TRBV29-1 and TRBJ2-7; the match to TRBD2 covers 8 bases. CDR1 and CDR2 from the germline V gene are SQVTM and ANQGSEA. The V segment lost 7 bases and the J segment 3 bases; nucleotides outside the gene matches: 5. This CDR3 contains 12 residues. This CDR3 reads CSAAGGLYEQYF. Written as DNA, the CDR3 is TGCAGCGCGGCGGGGGGCCTCTACGAGCAGTACTTC.

The chain joins TRBV7-9 to TRBJ2-5; 11 bases agree with TRBD2. Germline trimming cut 3 bases from V and 5 bases from J; bases unmatched to any gene: 8. The CDR3 is 16 residues long. Germline CDR1 SEHNR, CDR2 FQNEAQ (reference sequence). For the CDR3, the DNA is TGTGCCAGCAGCTTGGGACTAGCGGTTGCTCGGGAGACCCAGTACTTC. Translation: CASSLGLAVARETQYF.

The chain couples TRBV4-1 to TRBJ1-1; 7 nucleotides match TRBD1. Germline CDR1 and CDR2: MGHRA and YSYEKL. J was trimmed by 3 bases and V by 2 bases; bases with no gene match: 9. The CDR3 loop spans 16 amino acids. CDR3 region: CASSQSLDRADTEAFF. CDR3 nucleotide sequence: TGCGCCAGCAGCCAATCTTTAGACAGGGCGGACACTGAAGCTTTCTTT.

The V call is TRBV5-6, the J call TRBJ1-2; a possible D gene is TRBD1 (5 bases). The germline V gene encodes CDR1 SGHDT and CDR2 YYEEEE. The CDR3 is 14 amino acids. The V and J ends lost 1 base and 7 bases respectively, with 14 bases between them. This CDR3 is CASSLFDRGLGYTF. In nucleotides, the CDR3 is TGTGCCAGCAGCTTGTTCGATAGGGGCCTTGGCTACACCTTC.

The chain is built from TRBV4-2 and TRBJ1-2; D gene ambiguous. Germline V gene lookup returns CDR1 LGHNA and CDR2 YNFKEQ. This CDR3 is 14 amino acids long. V was cut by 3 bases and J by 7 bases, with 15 bases left in between. The CDR3 DNA follows: TGTGCCAGCAGCCACCCCAGACGAGAGGGTGGCTACACCTTC. Translating gives CASSHPRREGGYTF.

This clone was seen once. This chain links TRBV29-1 with TRBJ2-3; TRBD1 matches at 9 bases. V trimming: 7 bases; J trimming: 5 bases; junction bases outside the gene matches: 10. The CDR3 length is 14 residues. Germline-derived CDR1 and CDR2 are SQVTM and ANQGSEA. The CDR3 coding sequence is TGCAGCGCCAGCAACAGGGGGCGGGGAGATACGCAGTATTTT. It encodes CSASNRGRGDTQYF.

This clone has a handful of counts. This chain connects TRBV19 to TRBJ1-1; TRBD1 agrees at 7 bases. V trimming: 0 bases; J trimming: 7 bases; junction bases outside the gene matches: 8. There are 15 residues in the CDR3. Germline V gene lookup returns CDR1 LNHDA and CDR2 SQIVND (reference sequence). Here the CDR3 reads CASSIEGTGAREAFF. The CDR3 region has the DNA TGTGCCAGTAGTATAGAAGGAACAGGGGCTCGTGAAGCTTTCTTT.

J is TRBJ1-1 and V is TRBV2; 8 bases are a match to TRBD1. After removal of 4 bases from V and 5 bases from J, the junction contained 3 bases not matched to a gene. The CDR3 has 13 amino acids. The germline V gene has CDR1 SNHLY and CDR2 FYNNEI. CDR3: CASSGTGRTEAFF. CDR3 bases: TGTGCCAGCAGTGGGACAGGGCGGACTGAAGCTTTCTTT.

The J gene is TRBJ1-2, the V gene TRBV5-1, with a possible D match to TRBD1 (5 bases). Germline V CDR1 and CDR2: SGHRS, YFSETQ. With 2 bases removed from V and 4 bases from J, the gap between germline ends came to 15 bases. The CDR3 sequence is 15 residues long. CDR3 DNA: TGCGCCAGCAGCTTTCGCCTTGGGGGGGGCTATGGCTACACCTTC. Its protein product is CASSFRLGGGYGYTF.

This clone came up a few times. CDR3 sequence: CASTVRGNQPQHF. CDR3 DNA sequence: TGTGCCAGCACTGTCAGGGGTAATCAGCCCCAGCATTTT. The rearrangement joins TRBV28 to TRBJ1-5; D perhaps matches TRBD1 (6 bases). The CDR3 is 13 residues long. Germline CDR1 and CDR2: MDHEN and SYDVKM. Trimming took 7 bases from V and 4 from J, leaving 11 bases between them.